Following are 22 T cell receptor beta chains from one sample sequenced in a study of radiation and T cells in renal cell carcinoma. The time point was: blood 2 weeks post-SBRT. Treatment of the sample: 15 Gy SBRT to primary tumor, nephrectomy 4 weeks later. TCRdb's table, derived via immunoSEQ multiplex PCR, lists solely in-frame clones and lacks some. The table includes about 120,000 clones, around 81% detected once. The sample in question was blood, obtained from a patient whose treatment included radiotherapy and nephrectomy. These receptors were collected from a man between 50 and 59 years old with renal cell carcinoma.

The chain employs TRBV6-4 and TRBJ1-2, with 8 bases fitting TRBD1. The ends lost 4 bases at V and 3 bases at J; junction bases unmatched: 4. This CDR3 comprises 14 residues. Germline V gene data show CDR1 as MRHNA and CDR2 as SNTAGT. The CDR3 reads CASSVGTGDYGYTF. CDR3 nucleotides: TGTGCCAGCAGTGTTGGGACAGGAGACTATGGCTACACCTTC.

For the CDR3, the DNA is TGTGCCAGCAGCTTTAGCACCAGCTCCTACAATGAGCAGTTCTTC. The encoded protein is CASSFSTSSYNEQFF. The chain is built from TRBV7-2 and TRBJ2-1; D is uncertain. This CDR3 spans 15 amino acids. Germline CDR1 SGHTA, CDR2 FQGNSA. The germline V and J ends were trimmed by 3 bases and 0 bases, with 9 bases remaining between them.

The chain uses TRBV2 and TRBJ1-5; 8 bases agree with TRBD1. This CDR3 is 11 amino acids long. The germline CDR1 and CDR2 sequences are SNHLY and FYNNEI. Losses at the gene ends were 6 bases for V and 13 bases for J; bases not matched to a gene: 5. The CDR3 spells CASSPDRVQHF. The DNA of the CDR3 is TGTGCCAGCAGCCCGGACAGGGTACAGCATTTT. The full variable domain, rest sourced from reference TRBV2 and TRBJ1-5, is EPEVTQTPSHQVTQMGQEVILRCVPISNHLYFYWYRQILGQKVEFLVSFYNNEISEKSEIFDDQFSVERPDGSNFTLKIRSTKLEDSAMYFCASSPDRVQHFGDGTRLSIL.

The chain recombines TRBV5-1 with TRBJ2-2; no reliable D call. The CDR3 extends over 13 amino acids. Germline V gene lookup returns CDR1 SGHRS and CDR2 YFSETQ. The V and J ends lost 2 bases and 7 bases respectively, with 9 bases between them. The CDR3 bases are TGCGCCAGCAGCTTTTATGACCACGGGGAGCTGTTTTTT. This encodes CASSFYDHGELFF. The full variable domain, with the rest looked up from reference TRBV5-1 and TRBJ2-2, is KAGVTQTPRYLIKTRGQQVTLSCSPISGHRSVSWYQQTPGQGLQFLFEYFSETQRNKGNFPGRFSGRQFSNSRSEMNVSTLELGDSALYLCASSFYDHGELFFGEGSRLTVL.

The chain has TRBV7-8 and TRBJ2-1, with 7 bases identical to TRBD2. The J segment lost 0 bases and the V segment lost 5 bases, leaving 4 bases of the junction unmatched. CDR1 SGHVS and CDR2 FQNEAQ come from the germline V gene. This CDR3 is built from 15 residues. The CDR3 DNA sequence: TGTGCCAGCAGCCAATCTAGCGGCTCCTACAATGAGCAGTTCTTC. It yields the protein CASSQSSGSYNEQFF.

The CDR3 region is CATKTQGGTDTQYF. As DNA, the CDR3 is TGTGCCACGAAAACGCAGGGGGGCACAGATACGCAGTATTTT. The rearrangement joins TRBV10-3 to TRBJ2-3; TRBD1 aligns across 7 bases. Germline V gives CDR1 ENHRY, CDR2 SYGVKD. Trimming at V came to 10 bases and at J to 1 base, leaving 8 bases not matched to a gene. The CDR3 is made up of 14 amino acids.

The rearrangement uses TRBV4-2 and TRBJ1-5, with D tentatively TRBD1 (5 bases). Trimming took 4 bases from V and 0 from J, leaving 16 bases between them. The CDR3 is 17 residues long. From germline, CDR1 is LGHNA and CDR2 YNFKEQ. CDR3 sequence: CASSPGHGGISNQPQHF. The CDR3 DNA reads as TGTGCCAGCAGCCCAGGACATGGCGGGATTAGCAATCAGCCCCAGCATTTT.

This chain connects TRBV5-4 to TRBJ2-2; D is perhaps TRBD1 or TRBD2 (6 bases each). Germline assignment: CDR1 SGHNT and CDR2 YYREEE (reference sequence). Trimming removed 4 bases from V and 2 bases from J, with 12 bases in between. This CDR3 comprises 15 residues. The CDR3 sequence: CASSPGALNTGELFF. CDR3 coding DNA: TGTGCCAGCAGCCCGGGGGCCCTTAACACCGGGGAGCTGTTTTTT.

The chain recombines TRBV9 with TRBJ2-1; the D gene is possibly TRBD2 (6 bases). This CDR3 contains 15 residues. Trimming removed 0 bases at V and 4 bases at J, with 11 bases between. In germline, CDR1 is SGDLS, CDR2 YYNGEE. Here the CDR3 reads CASSVEDSGYNEQFF. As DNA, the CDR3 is TGTGCCAGCAGCGTAGAGGATAGCGGATACAATGAGCAGTTCTTC.

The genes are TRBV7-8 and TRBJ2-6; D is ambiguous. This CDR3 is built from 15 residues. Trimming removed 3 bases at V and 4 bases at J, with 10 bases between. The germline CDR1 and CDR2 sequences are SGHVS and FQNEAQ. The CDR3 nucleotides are TGTGCCAGCAGCTTGACGGGCACGGGGGCCAACGTCCTGACTTTC. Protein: CASSLTGTGANVLTF.

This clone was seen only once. The CDR3 reads CASSHRMETQYF. The CDR3 coding sequence is TGTGCCAGCAGCCACAGGATGGAGACCCAGTACTTC. J is TRBJ2-5 and V is TRBV28; a weak D match, TRBD1 (5 bases). The CDR3 totals 12 residues. Between the trimmed V and J ends, which lost 6 bases and 5 bases, there was a span of 10 bases. Germline CDR1 and CDR2: MDHEN and SYDVKM.

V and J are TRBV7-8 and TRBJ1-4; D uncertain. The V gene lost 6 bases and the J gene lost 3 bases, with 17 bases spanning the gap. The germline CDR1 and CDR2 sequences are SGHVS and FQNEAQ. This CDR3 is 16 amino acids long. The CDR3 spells CASRPDFSPSNEKLFF. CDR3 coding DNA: TGTGCCAGCAGACCGGACTTCTCACCATCTAATGAAAAACTGTTTTTT.

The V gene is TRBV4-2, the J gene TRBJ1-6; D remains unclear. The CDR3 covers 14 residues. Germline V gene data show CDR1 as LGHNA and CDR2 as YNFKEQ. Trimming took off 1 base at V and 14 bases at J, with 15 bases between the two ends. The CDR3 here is CASSQGAEDATLHF. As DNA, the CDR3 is TGTGCCAGCAGCCAAGGTGCCGAGGACGCGACCCTCCACTTT.

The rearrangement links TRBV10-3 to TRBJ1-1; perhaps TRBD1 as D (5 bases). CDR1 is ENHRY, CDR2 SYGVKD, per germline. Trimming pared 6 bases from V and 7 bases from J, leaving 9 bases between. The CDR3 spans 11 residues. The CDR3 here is CAISGHLEAFF. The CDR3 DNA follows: TGTGCCATCAGCGGACATCTTGAAGCTTTCTTT.

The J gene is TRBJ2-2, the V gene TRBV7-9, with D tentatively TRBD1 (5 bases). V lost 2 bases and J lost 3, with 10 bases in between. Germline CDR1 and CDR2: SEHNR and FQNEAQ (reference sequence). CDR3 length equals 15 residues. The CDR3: CASSLLGADTGELFF. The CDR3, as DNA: TGTGCCAGCAGCTTACTAGGGGCTGACACCGGGGAGCTGTTTTTT.

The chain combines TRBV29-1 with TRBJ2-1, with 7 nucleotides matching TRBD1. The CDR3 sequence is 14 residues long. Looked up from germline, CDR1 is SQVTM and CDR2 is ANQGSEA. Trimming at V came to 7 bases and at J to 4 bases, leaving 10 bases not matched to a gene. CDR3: CSAEGTARYNEQFF. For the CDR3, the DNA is TGCAGCGCCGAAGGGACAGCGAGATACAATGAGCAGTTCTTC.

The CDR3, as DNA: TGCGCCAGCAACGACGGGGGAGCAAAAGAGACCCAGTACTTC. Translated, it gives CASNDGGAKETQYF. The genes are TRBV5-1 and TRBJ2-5, with a weak D call TRBD2 (6 bases). Germline loops: CDR1 SGHRS, CDR2 YFSETQ. The CDR3 runs 14 residues. Trimming cost V 6 bases and J 3 bases, with 15 bases left between them. Together with reference TRBV5-1 and TRBJ2-5, the CDR3 gives the full variable domain: KAGVTQTPRYLIKTRGQQVTLSCSPISGHRSVSWYQQTPGQGLQFLFEYFSETQRNKGNFPGRFSGRQFSNSRSEMNVSTLELGDSALYLCASNDGGAKETQYFGPGTRLLVL.

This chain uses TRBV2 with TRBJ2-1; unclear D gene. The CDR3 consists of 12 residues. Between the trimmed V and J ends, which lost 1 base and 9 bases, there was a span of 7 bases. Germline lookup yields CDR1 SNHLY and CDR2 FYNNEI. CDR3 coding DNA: TGTGCCAGCAGTGAAGGGATGGGTGAGCAGTTCTTC. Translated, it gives CASSEGMGEQFF.

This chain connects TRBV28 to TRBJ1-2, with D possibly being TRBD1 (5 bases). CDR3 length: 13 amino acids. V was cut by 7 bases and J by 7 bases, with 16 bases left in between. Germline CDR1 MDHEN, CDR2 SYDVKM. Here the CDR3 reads CASIGGFRGGYTF. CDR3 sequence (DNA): TGTGCCAGCATCGGAGGGTTTAGGGGTGGCTACACCTTC.

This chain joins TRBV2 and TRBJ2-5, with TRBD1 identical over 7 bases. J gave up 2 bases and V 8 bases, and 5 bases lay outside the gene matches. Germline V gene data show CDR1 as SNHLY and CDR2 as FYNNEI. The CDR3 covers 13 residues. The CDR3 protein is CASGRDRQETQYF. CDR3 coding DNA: TGTGCCAGCGGAAGGGACAGACAAGAGACCCAGTACTTC.

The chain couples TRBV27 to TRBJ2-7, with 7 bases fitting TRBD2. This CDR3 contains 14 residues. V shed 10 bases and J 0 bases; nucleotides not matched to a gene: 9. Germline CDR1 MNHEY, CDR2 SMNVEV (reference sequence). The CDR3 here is CATSPGGSSYEQYF. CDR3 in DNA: TGTGCCACCTCGCCGGGGGGTAGCTCCTACGAGCAGTACTTC.

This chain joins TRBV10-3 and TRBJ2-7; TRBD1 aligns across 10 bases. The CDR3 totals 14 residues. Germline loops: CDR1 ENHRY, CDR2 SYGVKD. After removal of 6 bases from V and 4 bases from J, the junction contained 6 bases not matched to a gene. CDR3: CAIRTGTGAYEQYF. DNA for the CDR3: TGTGCCATCAGGACCGGGACAGGGGCTTACGAGCAGTACTTC.